These 23 T cell receptor beta chains share one sample of origin, sequenced in a study of early T cells in non-severe SARS-CoV-2 infection. Each CDR3 protein gets one entry after TCRdb re-called the 5' RACE reads with MiXCR. The table shows about 80,000 distinct CDR3 sequences, with 9.5% to 15% occurring only once. The source was whole blood, collected at baseline. These receptors all come from an adult who was a healthcare worker with PCR-confirmed SARS-CoV-2 infection or an uninfected control (not recorded which). The donor label of this sample is uncertain.

This chain links TRBV7-3 with TRBJ1-6, with TRBD1 identical over 7 bases. The CDR3 has 13 residues. The J segment lost 8 bases and the V segment lost 5 bases, leaving 3 bases of the junction unmatched. Germline V CDR1 and CDR2: SGHTA, FQGTGA. CDR3 coding DNA: TGTGCCAGCAGCCCGACAGGGCATTCACCCCTCCACTTT. Translation gives CASSPTGHSPLHF. The full variable domain, rest sourced from reference TRBV7-3 and TRBJ1-6, is GAGVSQTPSNKVTEKGKYVELRCDPISGHTALYWYRQSLGQGPEFLIYFQGTGAADDSGLPNDRFFAVRPEGSVSTLKIQRTERGDSAVYLCASSPTGHSPLHFGNGTRLTVT.

The V and J genes are TRBV6-5 and TRBJ2-3; TRBD2 aligns across 11 bases. V was pared by 1 base and J by 4 bases, with 13 bases of the junction left unmatched. Germline values: CDR1 MNHEY, CDR2 SVGAGI. The CDR3 has 19 residues. The CDR3 DNA sequence: TGTGCCAGCAGTTACTACAAACAACTAGCGGGAGTCGTCTCAGATACGCAGTATTTT. Translation gives CASSYYKQLAGVVSDTQYF.

The chain links TRBV7-9 to TRBJ2-3; D might be TRBD1 or TRBD2, each matching 5 bases. CDR1 and CDR2 from the germline V gene are SEHNR and FQNEAQ (reference sequence). This CDR3 is built from 14 residues. V was trimmed by 7 bases and J by 2 bases, leaving 13 bases between them. CDR3 region: CASTSGATTDTQYF. CDR3 in DNA: TGTGCCAGCACGTCCGGGGCTACCACAGATACGCAGTATTTT.

The V gene is TRBV11-3, the J gene TRBJ1-2; no clear D. From germline, CDR1 is SGHNT and CDR2 YENEEA. V dropped 4 bases and J dropped 3 bases, with 9 bases sitting between them. There are 13 residues in the CDR3. CDR3 sequence (DNA): TGTGCCAGCAGCTCTCTCGAGGACTATGGCTACACCTTC. Residues: CASSSLEDYGYTF.

This clonotype showed up many times. CDR3 protein: CATSGTSGGADTQYF. The CDR3 DNA is TGTGCCACCAGTGGGACTAGCGGGGGCGCAGATACGCAGTATTTT. The chain recombines TRBV24-1 with TRBJ2-3; 13 nucleotides agree with TRBD2. With 5 bases clipped from V and 4 bases from J, the junction kept 2 bases outside the gene matches. This CDR3 has 15 residues. Germline V lookup: CDR1 KGHDR, CDR2 SFDVKD.

This clonotype was counted only a few times. The rearrangement uses TRBV10-3 and TRBJ2-5; 8 nucleotides agree with TRBD2. The CDR3 contains 12 residues. The germline gives CDR1 ENHRY, CDR2 SYGVKD. V was clipped by 10 bases and J by 4 bases; unmatched bases: 5. Here the CDR3 reads CATRGGGETQYF. The CDR3 DNA reads TGTGCCACCCGGGGGGGAGGAGAGACCCAGTACTTC.

This clonotype was found many times. The chain recombines TRBV6-6 with TRBJ2-1; the D gene is possibly TRBD2 (5 bases). The V end was cut by 2 bases, the J end by 8 bases, with 16 bases between. This CDR3 is built from 15 residues. Germline V gene lookup returns CDR1 MNHNY and CDR2 SVGAGI (reference sequence). The DNA of the CDR3 is TGTGCCAGCAGTTACCGGGGAAGAAAGGTGGATGAGCAGTTCTTC. Amino acid sequence: CASSYRGRKVDEQFF.

The chain joins TRBV11-2 to TRBJ1-6; D is ambiguous. The length of the CDR3 is 12 residues. CDR1 is SGHAT, CDR2 FQNNGV, per germline. Trimming took 5 bases from V and 9 from J, leaving 8 bases between them. This CDR3 reads CASSPVLSPLHF. Written as DNA, the CDR3 is TGTGCCAGCAGCCCCGTACTTTCACCCCTCCACTTT.

This clonotype has a handful of counts. The chain carries TRBV19 and TRBJ2-3; 7 bases agree with TRBD2. Per germline, CDR1 LNHDA and CDR2 SQIVND (reference sequence). V was pared by 3 bases and J by 4 bases, with 4 bases of the junction left unmatched. The CDR3 sequence is 14 residues long. The CDR3 DNA reads as TGTGCCAGTAGTATCGGCGGGAGTGCAGATACGCAGTATTTT. It is translated as CASSIGGSADTQYF.

This clonotype occurred many times. The chain uses TRBV3-1 and TRBJ1-5; the D is unclear. With 1 base removed from V and 7 bases from J, the gap between germline ends came to 8 bases. CDR1 and CDR2 (germline): LGHDT, YNNKEL (reference sequence). CDR3 length: 13 amino acids. The CDR3 spells CASSQGVSQPQHF. The CDR3 DNA is TGTGCCAGCAGCCAAGGAGTATCACAGCCCCAGCATTTT.

This clonotype occurred a few times. V and J are TRBV3-1 and TRBJ2-7; D may be TRBD1 or TRBD2 (5 bases each). V lost 1 base, J lost 3 bases, and 10 bases lay in between. The CDR3 sequence is 14 residues long. Germline V gene sequence: CDR1 LGHDT, CDR2 YNNKEL (reference sequence). CDR3 bases: TGTGCCAGCAGCCAAGCCGGGGCGGACTACGAGCAGTACTTC. Translated: CASSQAGADYEQYF.

This chain connects TRBV29-1 to TRBJ2-7, with D perhaps TRBD2 (6 bases). CDR1 is SQVTM, CDR2 ANQGSEA, per germline. CDR3 length equals 16 residues. V lost 7 bases, J lost 5 bases, and 27 bases lay in between. The DNA of the CDR3 is TGCAGCGCTGCGGGAACGGGGCCTGACCTATTTGACGAGCAGTACTTC. Translating gives CSAAGTGPDLFDEQYF.

This clonotype was observed a handful of times. The chain links TRBV19 to TRBJ1-4, with D possibly TRBD1 on 5 matching bases. Germline-derived CDR1 and CDR2 are LNHDA and SQIVND (reference sequence). The length of the CDR3 is 16 residues. The ends were cut back, 7 bases at V and 4 bases at J, with 19 bases in the middle. Written as DNA, the CDR3 is TGTGCCAGTACCCCAAGCCCCACAGGCGATAATGAAAAACTGTTTTTT. Translating it yields CASTPSPTGDNEKLFF.

Ten or more counts support this clonotype. CDR3 nucleotides: TGCGCCAGCAGCTTGAGGGGGTCCTACGAGCAGTACTTC. The encoded protein is CASSLRGSYEQYF. The chain combines TRBV5-1 with TRBJ2-7, with D tentatively TRBD1 (6 bases). This CDR3 spans 13 amino acids. Germline values: CDR1 SGHRS, CDR2 YFSETQ. Trimming cost V 1 base and J 1 base, with 6 bases left between them.

This clonotype was recorded a few times. The rearrangement joins TRBV29-1 to TRBJ2-4; D unclear. Per germline, CDR1 SQVTM and CDR2 ANQGSEA. CDR3 length: 13 residues. The germline V and J ends were trimmed by 3 bases and 0 bases, with 6 bases remaining between them. The CDR3 spells CSVERLAKNIQYF. CDR3 nucleotides: TGCAGCGTTGAGCGCCTAGCCAAAAACATTCAGTACTTC.

This clonotype was seen at least ten times. The chain carries TRBV19 and TRBJ2-3; D is unclear. V lost 4 bases to trimming and J lost 2 bases, with 4 bases between them. Germline values: CDR1 LNHDA, CDR2 SQIVND (reference sequence). The CDR3 has 12 residues. CDR3: CASSKDTDTQYF. CDR3 coding DNA: TGTGCCAGTAGTAAGGACACAGATACGCAGTATTTT.

The chain combines TRBV18 with TRBJ1-1, with D possibly TRBD1 on 5 matching bases. CDR1 KGHSH and CDR2 LQKENI come from the germline V gene. This CDR3 spans 14 amino acids. V lost 3 bases, J lost 1 base, and 9 bases lay in between. The CDR3 DNA reads as TGTGCCAGCTCACCGGAGACAGCGAACACTGAAGCTTTCTTT. It codes for CASSPETANTEAFF.

This clonotype appeared many times. This chain links TRBV7-3 with TRBJ2-1; 7 bases agree with TRBD2. The germline V gene encodes CDR1 SGHTA and CDR2 FQGTGA. CDR3 length: 14 amino acids. J lost 7 bases, V lost 3 bases, and 6 bases had no gene match. The CDR3 DNA sequence: TGTGCCAGCAGCTTGGGCGGGAGTCTGAATGAGCAGTTCTTC. It codes for CASSLGGSLNEQFF.

This clonotype has more than one count but fewer than ten. CDR3 region: CASSLQGANYNEQFF. The CDR3, as DNA: TGTGCCAGCAGCCTGCAGGGGGCGAACTACAATGAGCAGTTCTTC. The chain is built from TRBV11-2 and TRBJ2-1, with 8 bases matching TRBD1. CDR3 size: 15 residues. Per the germline V gene, CDR1 is SGHAT and CDR2 is FQNNGV. J gave up 3 bases and V 5 bases, and 6 bases lay outside the gene matches.

This clonotype was picked up many times. The V call is TRBV12-3 or TRBV12-4, the J call TRBJ1-1; no definite D call. Between the trimmed V and J ends, which lost 5 bases and 1 base, there was a span of 11 bases. The CDR3 runs 14 residues. CDR3 sequence: CASSVDRPNTEAFF. Written as DNA, the CDR3 is TGTGCCAGCAGTGTGGACCGACCGAACACTGAAGCTTTCTTT.

This clonotype was detected a few times. The chain couples TRBV5-1 to TRBJ2-2; D not certain. CDR3 size: 13 residues. V was shortened by 7 bases and J by 3 bases, with 10 bases between the two germline ends. Germline lookup yields CDR1 SGHRS and CDR2 YFSETQ. The DNA of the CDR3 is TGCGCCAGCGCCTCCGTGGACACCGGGGAGCTGTTTTTT. This encodes CASASVDTGELFF.

The J gene is TRBJ2-7, the V gene TRBV6-5; 7 nucleotides line up with TRBD1. Per germline, CDR1 MNHEY and CDR2 SVGAGI. Trimming at V came to 0 bases and at J to 1 base, leaving 3 bases not matched to a gene. This CDR3 is 15 amino acids long. CDR3 sequence (DNA): TGTGCCAGCAGTTACTCTGGGACAGCGTCCTACGAGCAGTACTTC. The encoded protein is CASSYSGTASYEQYF.

The chain joins TRBV5-5 to TRBJ2-1, with D uncertain. Germline CDR1 SGHKS, CDR2 YYEKEE (reference sequence). The CDR3 runs to 13 residues. The germline V and J ends were trimmed by 6 bases and 7 bases, with 14 bases remaining between them. CDR3 nucleotides: TGTGCCAGCACCGCCCGGGTCATAAATGAGCAGTTCTTC. Protein product: CASTARVINEQFF.